The 8 T cell receptor beta chains listed next were all sequenced from one sample in a study of cytomegalovirus exposure and HLA in healthy donors. This PCR relied on a set of 60 Vbeta primers and 13 Jbeta primers. The protocol was immunoSEQ multiplex PCR, while the TCRdb copy is restricted to in-frame clones and leaves out a portion. The sample consists of some 150,000 clones, about four fifths of them appearing once. Sequencing was carried out using PBMCs. These receptors were collected from a man younger than 35 in good health and CMV-seropositive.

V and J are TRBV20-1 and TRBJ2-5; the match to TRBD2 covers 7 bases. Germline V CDR1 and CDR2: DFQATT, SNEGSKA (reference sequence). The CDR3 contains 11 residues. In DNA form, the CDR3 reads TGCAGCCCTCGCGGGGGAGAGACCCAGTACTTC. As protein: CSPRGGETQYF.

The V call is TRBV28, the J call TRBJ1-1; 7 nucleotides agree with TRBD1. CDR1 and CDR2 (germline): MDHEN, SYDVKM. This CDR3 contains 15 residues. V lost 7 bases and J lost 4; bases outside the gene matches: 12. In nucleotides, the CDR3 is TGTGCCAGCACCTCAAAAAGGGGGCAAGGCACTGAAGCTTTCTTT. This sequence encodes CASTSKRGQGTEAFF.

The V call is TRBV2, the J call TRBJ1-5, with 9 bases that match TRBD1. This CDR3 has 14 amino acids. V dropped 6 bases and J dropped 6; count of bases not matched to a gene: 6. The germline CDR1 and CDR2 sequences are SNHLY and FYNNEI. The CDR3 region is CASRLGQGSQPQHF. DNA of the CDR3: TGTGCCAGCAGACTTGGACAGGGGAGTCAGCCCCAGCATTTT.

In its sample, this clone was seen a few times. The gene calls are TRBV28 and TRBJ1-4; D unresolved. The CDR3 has 12 residues. From germline, CDR1 is MDHEN and CDR2 SYDVKM. The V and J ends lost 2 bases and 12 bases respectively, with 10 bases between them. CDR3 coding DNA: TGTGCCAGCAGTTTAGGTGGCGGAGAACTGTTTTTT. This encodes CASSLGGGELFF.

The rearrangement joins TRBV27 to TRBJ1-2; possible D gene TRBD1, 5 bases. V lost 3 bases and J lost 4, with 15 bases in between. The CDR3 length is 15 residues. CDR1 is MNHEY, CDR2 SMNVEV, per germline (reference sequence). Here the CDR3 DNA reads TGTGCCAGCAGTTTCAGCGGGGGAATGAGCTATGGCTACACCTTC. Protein sequence: CASSFSGGMSYGYTF.

The chain uses TRBV4-2 and TRBJ2-7; 7 nucleotides line up with TRBD1. Germline V gene data show CDR1 as LGHNA and CDR2 as YNFKEQ. Losses at the gene ends were 4 bases for V and 3 bases for J; bases not matched to a gene: 9. The CDR3 is 15 residues long. The CDR3 region is CASSPRDQGVYEQYF. CDR3 nucleotides: TGTGCCAGCAGCCCTAGGGATCAGGGGGTCTACGAGCAGTACTTC.

V gene TRBV27 combines with J gene TRBJ1-2; D perhaps matches TRBD1 (6 bases). The V gene's germline CDR1 is MNHEY and CDR2 SMNVEV (reference sequence). The CDR3 is made up of 14 amino acids. Trimming pared 3 bases from V and 3 bases from J, leaving 11 bases between. The DNA for the CDR3 is TGTGCCAGCAGTTTGAGAGGGGGAGACTATGGCTACACCTTC. Its protein product is CASSLRGGDYGYTF.

This clone was seen only a few times. The gene calls are TRBV5-4 and TRBJ2-1, with D perhaps matching TRBD1 (7 bases). V lost 2 bases, J lost 3 bases, and 15 bases lay in between. Per germline, CDR1 SGHNT and CDR2 YYREEE (reference sequence). The CDR3 is made up of 16 amino acids. The CDR3 DNA reads as TGTGCCAGCAGCTTCGGCGGGACAGCCTTCTACAATGAGCAGTTCTTC. This encodes CASSFGGTAFYNEQFF.